This TCR beta chain was captured by sequencing in a study of spatial heterogeneity in lung cancer. Whole-study context: 72 TRACERx patients with early, untreated non-small cell lung cancer donated samples. The average appearance count of each unique TCR and UMI combination in raw reads was more than ten.

Germline trimming cut 5 bases from V and 7 bases from J; bases unmatched to any gene: 11. The germline V gene has CDR1 SEHNR and CDR2 FQNEAQ (reference sequence). The CDR3 sequence is 15 residues long. TCRdb processed the 5' RACE reads anew with MiXCR; each CDR3 protein has one entry. The data contain around 120,000 distinct CDR3 sequences, 9% to 15% of them seen just once; the ten biggest clones take up 16%. The time point: blood at routine non-recurrence follow-up after resection. Material for sequencing was whole RNA from tumor, nontumor lung or frozen PBMC, left unsorted. The starting material was PBMCs, obtained at follow-up. This chain connects TRBV7-9 to TRBJ2-1; TRBD2 matches 7 bases. The sequence derives from a male donor with early-stage non-small cell lung cancer. CDR3 nucleotide sequence: TGTGCCAGCAGCGACGGCCTAGCGGTAGTAAATGAGCAGTTCTTC. This sequence encodes CASSDGLAVVNEQFF.